This T cell receptor (beta chain) is from a study of blood T cell repertoires in COVID-19. The CDR3 totals 14 residues. With 10 bases removed from V and 8 bases from J, the gap between germline ends came to 18 bases. CDR1 and CDR2 (germline): MDHEN, SYDVKM. Under the authors' procedure: Estimates of nucleated cell counts were drawn from the amplification of reference gene primers. Clones were read by immunoSEQ multiplex PCR, and TCRdb kept only the in-frame ones, dropping some. V and J calls and clone size come straight from that table; D and trimming were deduced from the DNA. This table has hundreds of thousands of clones, 89% appearing once.

The chain is built from TRBV28 and TRBJ1-6; maybe TRBD1 (5 bases). The source is a woman in her thirties with COVID-19, enrolled during active disease. Sample: peripheral blood. CDR3 sequence: CANRGGSGHSPLHF. The CDR3, as DNA: TGTGCCAACCGGGGGGGATCGGGACATTCACCCCTCCACTTT.